This is a list of T cell receptor beta chains from one sample in a study of blood T cell repertoires in COVID-19. Clones were sequenced by immunoSEQ multiplex PCR, and TCRdb holds only the in-frame ones, with some missing. Of tens of thousands of clones detected, roughly 80% appear once; the ten largest clones hold approximately 3%. Input material: peripheral blood. These receptors were obtained from a woman aged 55-69 years with acute or convalescent COVID-19. Each CDR3 is given with its conserved first and last residue. Fields, in order: J gene, V gene, D gene, clone size, CDR3 DNA, CDR3 protein. D genes are given only for firm matches. The listing skips clone size in some rows; elsewhere it reads once, few, many or a size class.

>TRBJ2-7|TRBV4-1|TRBD2|-
TGCGCCAGCAGCCAAGGTAACCCAACGGGGGGGACCTACGAGCAGTACTTC
CASSQGNPTGGTYEQYF
>TRBJ2-7|TRBV7-8|TRBD2|-
TGTGCCAGCAGCCGACTAGCCTACTACGAGCAGTACTTC
CASSRLAYYEQYF
>TRBJ1-4|TRBV5-1|-|-
TGCGCCAGCAGCTCGGTGATAGATAATGAAAAACTGTTTTTT
CASSSVIDNEKLFF
>TRBJ2-1|TRBV7-2|TRBD2|-
TGTGCCAGCAGCCTCCGGACTAGCGGGAGAATGGACGGTAATGAGCAGTTCTTC
CASSLRTSGRMDGNEQFF
>TRBJ1-1|TRBV3-1/TRBV3-2|-|once
TGTGCCAGCAGCCCTGTTGGGCAGAACACTGAAGCTTTCTTT
CASSPVGQNTEAFF
>TRBJ2-7|TRBV21-1|-|-
TGTGCCAGCAGCAGGTGCAGACTTACTCACTCCTACGAGCAGTACTTC
CASSRCRLTHSYEQYF
>TRBJ2-1|TRBV24-1|-|-
TGTGCCACCAGTGATTCCGTAGCGCCCGACTACAATGAGCAGTTCTTC
CATSDSVAPDYNEQFF
>TRBJ2-1|TRBV28|-|-
TGTGCCGCCGGCGCAGCCGTTCGCGGGCAGTTCTTC
CAAGAAVRGQFF
>TRBJ1-3|TRBV5-6|-|-
TGTGCCAGCAGCTCCGGGACAACGTATGCCGGAAACACCATATATTTT
CASSSGTTYAGNTIYF
>TRBJ2-1|TRBV29-1|TRBD2|-
TGCAGCGTTGAGGAATACCCTAGCGGGAGGGGGGTTATCTTC
CSVEEYPSGRGVIF
>TRBJ1-6|TRBV3-1/TRBV3-2|-|-
TGTGCCAGCAGCCAACGGGGTAATTCACCCCTCCACTTT
CASSQRGNSPLHF
>TRBJ2-7|TRBV19|TRBD2|once
TGTGCCAGTAGGTCTAGCGGGATGAGCTCCTACGAGCAGTACTTC
CASRSSGMSSYEQYF
>TRBJ2-5|TRBV7-9|TRBD1|-
TGTGCCAGCAGCCGTACTCAGGGGGCGCGGGAGACCCAGTACTTC
CASSRTQGARETQYF
>TRBJ1-1|TRBV6-5|TRBD1|-
TGTGCCAGCAGGATTACAGGGGTAATGAACACTGAAGCTTTCTTT
CASRITGVMNTEAFF
>TRBJ1-4|TRBV6-1|TRBD1|once
TGTGCCAGCAGTGGACCGGGACAGGGGGCGATTGGTAATGAAAAACTGTTTTTT
CASSGPGQGAIGNEKLFF
>TRBJ1-1|TRBV19|-|-
TGTGCCAGTAGTGTTATACACCACAGGGAGCGGACTGAAGCTTTCTTT
CASSVIHHRERTEAFF
>TRBJ1-2|TRBV24-1|-|-
TGTGCCACCAGTGATTTAACTTCTGCCGGCTACACCTTC
CATSDLTSAGYTF
>TRBJ1-5|TRBV19|TRBD1|-
TGTGCCAGTAGTATTATGCAGGGGGGATCGACGGCCCAGCATTTT
CASSIMQGGSTAQHF
>TRBJ2-3|TRBV5-1|TRBD1|-
TGCGCCAGTAACGGACAGGCGGGCACAGATACGCAGTATTTT
CASNGQAGTDTQYF
>TRBJ1-2|TRBV28|-|-
TGTGCCAGCAACGCGGGGCCCTATGGCTACACCTTC
CASNAGPYGYTF
>TRBJ2-1|TRBV7-3|TRBD2|-
TGTGCCAGCAGCACTAGCGGGGGGGACTACAATGAGCAGTTCTTC
CASSTSGGDYNEQFF
>TRBJ1-4|TRBV6-5|-|few
TGTGCCAGCAAAATAGGGGGGGTAGGTGAAAAACTGTTTTTT
CASKIGGVGEKLFF
>TRBJ1-2|TRBV27|TRBD1|-
TGTGCCAGCCGAAGCCGGACAGGGTGGTATGGCTACACCTTC
CASRSRTGWYGYTF
>TRBJ2-7|TRBV2|TRBD2|-
TGTGCCAGCAGTGCTGAGGGTTTTAGCGGGGGGCCGCCCTCCTACGAGCAGTACTTC
CASSAEGFSGGPPSYEQYF
>TRBJ1-5|TRBV6-5|-|-
TGTGCCAGCAGTTACTCCCTTAATAGCAATCAGCCCCAGCATTTT
CASSYSLNSNQPQHF
>TRBJ1-4|TRBV10-2|-|-
TGCGCCAGCAGTGAGTCGCGCGGGGTGGAACTGTTTTTT
CASSESRGVELFF
>TRBJ1-1|TRBV7-9|-|-
TGTGCCAGCAGCTTAACAGCAGAGAGCACTGAAGCTTTCTTT
CASSLTAESTEAFF
>TRBJ2-5|TRBV5-5|TRBD1|-
TGTGCCAGCAGAAAAGGCGGACAGGTAGAGACCCAGTACTTC
CASRKGGQVETQYF
>TRBJ2-5|TRBV10-3|TRBD1|-
TGTGCCATCAGTAGGGACAGGGGAGAGACCCAGTACTTC
CAISRDRGETQYF
>TRBJ2-5|TRBV11-2|TRBD1|-
TGTGCCAGCAGCTTAGGAGGGACAGGGGTGGCCCAGTACTTC
CASSLGGTGVAQYF
>TRBJ1-3|TRBV6-5|-|-
TGTGCCAGCAGCCCCGCGGACTCTGGAAACACCATATATTTT
CASSPADSGNTIYF
>TRBJ2-5|TRBV6-2/TRBV6-3|TRBD1|-
TGTGCCAGCAGTTACAACCTACAGGGGGCTGGTGAGACCCAGTACTTC
CASSYNLQGAGETQYF
>TRBJ1-6|TRBV30|-|once
TGTGCCTGGACCCGTAACACAGGAAATAATTCACCCCTCCACTTT
CAWTRNTGNNSPLHF
>TRBJ2-1|TRBV7-9|TRBD2|few
TGTGCCAGCAGCTGGCTAGCGGACAATGAGCAGTTCTTC
CASSWLADNEQFF
>TRBJ2-3|TRBV27|-|-
TGTGCCAGCAGAATCCCAGGGCGCACAGATACGCAGTATTTT
CASRIPGRTDTQYF
>TRBJ2-7|TRBV19|TRBD2|-
TGTGCCAGTAGTATGACCACGGGGGGGTACGAGCAGTACTTC
CASSMTTGGYEQYF
>TRBJ1-4|TRBV27|TRBD1|-
TGTGCCAGCAGTTTAGGAGGGACAGGGAGAGAAAAACTGTTTTTT
CASSLGGTGREKLFF
>TRBJ2-2|TRBV2|TRBD2|few
TGTGCCAGCAGTGATTGGCTAGCGGGGGTCGGGGAGCTGTTTTTT
CASSDWLAGVGELFF
>TRBJ2-5|TRBV7-2|TRBD1|-
TGTGCCAGCAGCTACAGGGGATTGGGTCAAGAGACCCAGTACTTC
CASSYRGLGQETQYF
>TRBJ1-4|TRBV2|TRBD1|-
TGTGCCAGCAGCCCCCCCCCGGGACAGGGGGCCGGTCAGCTGTTTTTT
CASSPPPGQGAGQLFF
>TRBJ2-1|TRBV20-1|TRBD2|-
TGCAGTGCTAGTAAACCGGGACTAAGATACAATGAGCAGTTCTTC
CSASKPGLRYNEQFF
>TRBJ1-4|TRBV18|-|-
TGTGCCAGCTCATCAACCGGCGGGGGAAAACTGTTTTTT
CASSSTGGGKLFF
>TRBJ1-3|TRBV6-6|-|-
TGTGCCAGCATCAACGGGGGAGGACTGAACACCATATATTTT
CASINGGGLNTIYF
>TRBJ1-1|TRBV9|-|few
TGTGCCAGCAATTCGGTGACAGCGAACACTGAAGCTTTCTTT
CASNSVTANTEAFF
>TRBJ1-3|TRBV28|-|-
TGTGCCAGCAGTTTATCGGGGACAATCTCTGGAAACACCATATATTTT
CASSLSGTISGNTIYF
>TRBJ2-2|TRBV27|-|-
TGTGCCAGCAGTTTGATCGGGGGCACCGGGGAGCTGTTTTTT
CASSLIGGTGELFF
>TRBJ1-6|TRBV5-1|TRBD1|-
TGCGCCAGCAGCTTGGGCAGGGGGCTGCCACCCCTCCACTTT
CASSLGRGLPPLHF
>TRBJ1-5|TRBV6-5|-|-
TGTGCCAGCAGTTCTACTTATAGCAATCAGCCCCAGCATTTT
CASSSTYSNQPQHF
>TRBJ1-1|TRBV3-1/TRBV3-2|TRBD1|-
TGTGCCAGCAGCCACGGACAGGGGTCTGAAGCTTTCTTT
CASSHGQGSEAFF
>TRBJ1-3|TRBV19|-|-
TGTGCCAGTAGTATACGTGGGGGCAGCTCGAGCTCTGGAAACACCATATATTTT
CASSIRGGSSSSGNTIYF
>TRBJ1-1|TRBV18|-|-
TGTGCCAGCTCGTCAGACAGGAAAGGCACTGAAGCTTTCTTT
CASSSDRKGTEAFF
>TRBJ2-1|TRBV27|TRBD2|-
TGTGCCAGCAGCCCCCGAGCGGGAAGCTCCTACAATGAGCAGTTCTTC
CASSPRAGSSYNEQFF
>TRBJ1-2|TRBV27|-|few
TGTGCCAGCAGTTATGGGGCAGGGATCGACTATGGCTACACCTTC
CASSYGAGIDYGYTF